The 27 T cell receptor beta chains presented below share a single source sample, sequenced in a study of OX40 agonist ivuxolimab in advanced cancers. Profiling relied on immunoSEQ multiplex PCR, and the TCRdb table lists in-frame clones only, not all of them. Of about 37,000 clones listed, roughly 87% were seen once; the top ten hold around a fifth. Sample: CD4+ or CD8+ T cells sorted from blood, taken in a trial of the OX40 agonist ivuxolimab. These receptors were obtained from an adult with an advanced solid tumor such as melanoma, head and neck, liver or kidney cancer.

DNA for the CDR3: TGTGCCAGCAGCCATGGGGTCAATGAGCAGTTCTTC. Protein product: CASSHGVNEQFF. The V and J genes are TRBV7-9 and TRBJ2-1; D unclear. The CDR3 contains 12 residues. The V gene's germline CDR1 is SEHNR and CDR2 FQNEAQ (reference sequence). V was pared by 5 bases and J by 6 bases, with 8 bases between.

This clone was detected only a few times. The V call is TRBV7-9, the J call TRBJ1-1; unclear D gene. The CDR3 spans 13 residues. Germline values: CDR1 SEHNR, CDR2 FQNEAQ (reference sequence). V was trimmed by 3 bases and J by 1 base, leaving 6 bases between them. In DNA form, the CDR3 reads TGTGCCAGCAGCTTCTGGGGGAACACTGAAGCTTTCTTT. It is translated as CASSFWGNTEAFF. Full variable domain (missing parts from reference TRBV7-9 and TRBJ1-1): DTGVSQNPRHKITKRGQNVTFRCDPISEHNRLYWYRQTLGQGPEFLTYFQNEAQLEKSRLLSDRFSAERPKGSFSTLEIQRTEQGDSAMYLCASSFWGNTEAFFGQGTRLTVV.

The chain employs TRBV5-5 and TRBJ1-2; a possible D gene is TRBD1 (5 bases). Germline V gene data show CDR1 as SGHKS and CDR2 as YYEKEE (reference sequence). The V end lost 5 bases, the J end lost 3 bases, and 11 bases lay between the germline ends. This CDR3 is built from 13 residues. The CDR3, as DNA: TGTGCCAGCAGTCTAACAGGAGACTATGGCTACACCTTC. Translation: CASSLTGDYGYTF.

The chain employs TRBV30 and TRBJ1-1; D is uncertain. The germline gives CDR1 GTSNPN, CDR2 SVGIG (reference sequence). V dropped 0 bases and J dropped 4 bases, with 9 bases sitting between them. This CDR3 has 13 residues. CDR3 nucleotide sequence: TGTGCCTGGAGTGTACCCCGCATCACTGAAGCTTTCTTT. It specifies CAWSVPRITEAFF. Looking up the rest from reference TRBV30 and TRBJ1-1 gives the full variable domain: SQTIHQWPATLVQPVGSPLSLECTVEGTSNPNLYWYRQAAGRGLQLLFYSVGIGQISSEVPQNLSASRPQDRQFILSSKKLLLSDSGFYLCAWSVPRITEAFFGQGTRLTVV.

This rearrangement joins TRBV4-3 to TRBJ2-5; D not resolved. V was pared by 1 base and J by 4 bases, with 13 bases between. The CDR3 is 15 residues long. Germline V CDR1 and CDR2: LGHNA, YSLEER. CDR3 DNA: TGCGCCAGCAGCCAAGGGTCAGGCCTCGTAGAGACCCAGTACTTC. It encodes CASSQGSGLVETQYF.

The V gene is TRBV27, the J gene TRBJ1-2; possibly TRBD1 for D (6 bases). CDR3 length: 16 amino acids. Germline assignment: CDR1 MNHEY and CDR2 SMNVEV (reference sequence). Trimming removed 3 bases at V and 1 base at J, with 15 bases between. The CDR3 DNA sequence: TGTGCCAGCAGTTTCGCCAGGGGTGGGCTTAACTATGGCTACACCTTC. It encodes CASSFARGGLNYGYTF.

This clone was seen just once. The V gene is TRBV4-1, the J gene TRBJ2-7; D may be TRBD2 (6 bases). Germline V gene lookup returns CDR1 MGHRA and CDR2 YSYEKL. Trimming removed 1 base from V and 0 bases from J, with 10 bases in between. The CDR3 length is 15 residues. The CDR3 region is CASSQGVAASYEQYF. The CDR3 DNA is TGCGCCAGCAGCCAAGGAGTAGCGGCCTCCTACGAGCAGTACTTC.

J is TRBJ1-2 and V is TRBV9; TRBD1 agrees at 8 bases. After removal of 3 bases from V and 6 bases from J, the junction contained 7 bases not matched to a gene. CDR3 length: 14 residues. Germline values: CDR1 SGDLS, CDR2 YYNGEE. As DNA, the CDR3 is TGTGCCAGCAGCGCCAGCCAGGGGGCGGATGGCTACACCTTC. This translates into CASSASQGADGYTF.

CDR3 nucleotides: TGCAGCGTTGAAGAGGGGACCACCTACGAGCAGTACTTC. It yields the protein CSVEEGTTYEQYF. The V gene is TRBV29-1, the J gene TRBJ2-7, with D tentatively TRBD1 or TRBD2 (5 bases each). Trimming shortened V by 0 bases and J by 2 bases, and 8 bases separated the two germline ends. CDR1 and CDR2 (germline): SQVTM, ANQGSEA. The CDR3 length is 13 residues.

The chain uses TRBV30 and TRBJ2-7; D remains unclear. Trimming took off 4 bases at V and 0 bases at J, with 7 bases between the two ends. Germline values: CDR1 GTSNPN, CDR2 SVGIG (reference sequence). The CDR3 is 12 residues long. This chain's CDR3 is CAWTESSYEQYF. The CDR3 nucleotides are TGTGCCTGGACAGAAAGCTCCTACGAGCAGTACTTC.

The V call is TRBV27, the J call TRBJ1-1, with D perhaps matching TRBD1 (5 bases). This CDR3 contains 15 residues. CDR1 and CDR2 from the germline V gene are MNHEY and SMNVEV (reference sequence). Trimming removed 2 bases from V and 4 bases from J, with 14 bases in between. CDR3 nucleotide sequence: TGTGCCAGCAGTTTAGACCGGGGGGGGAGCACTGAAGCTTTCTTT. Translating it yields CASSLDRGGSTEAFF.

V gene TRBV7-9 combines with J gene TRBJ2-1; possibly TRBD1 or TRBD2 for D (5 bases each). V was pared by 4 bases and J by 13 bases, with 26 bases between. The CDR3 is made up of 16 amino acids. CDR1 is SEHNR and CDR2 is FQNEAQ in the germline V gene (reference sequence). DNA for the CDR3: TGTGCCAGCAGCTCCACCACGGGACCCATTAGGGTTGATCAGTTCTTC. Its translation is CASSSTTGPIRVDQFF.

J is TRBJ1-2 and V is TRBV30, with TRBD1 identical over 9 bases. Germline CDR1 GTSNPN, CDR2 SVGIG (reference sequence). This CDR3 comprises 13 residues. V was clipped by 5 bases and J by 8 bases; unmatched bases: 9. The CDR3 DNA sequence: TGTGCCTGGGCCCCGACAGGGGGGTCCGGCTACACCTTC. Protein product: CAWAPTGGSGYTF.

The rearrangement links TRBV7-6 to TRBJ2-7, with D uncertain. Trimming shortened V by 2 bases and J by 8 bases, and 19 bases separated the two germline ends. The CDR3 consists of 15 residues. Germline-derived CDR1 and CDR2 are SGHVS and FNYEAQ. CDR3 sequence reads: CASSLTDSAEAQQYF. The CDR3 nucleotides are TGTGCCAGCAGCTTAACAGACTCCGCCGAAGCCCAGCAGTACTTC.

The rearrangement uses TRBV30 and TRBJ2-2; D is ambiguous. V lost 0 bases, J lost 1 base, and 9 bases lay in between. CDR3 length equals 15 residues. Germline V gene sequence: CDR1 GTSNPN, CDR2 SVGIG (reference sequence). CDR3 bases: TGTGCCTGGAGTGTACTGGCGGAGAACACCGGGGAGCTGTTTTTT. It encodes CAWSVLAENTGELFF.

The chain recombines TRBV4-1 with TRBJ1-5; D is uncertain. V was clipped by 2 bases and J by 6 bases, with 8 bases between them. Germline V gene lookup returns CDR1 MGHRA and CDR2 YSYEKL. CDR3 size: 13 residues. CDR3 coding DNA: TGCGCCAGCAGCCAATGGGAGGGTCAGCCCCAGCATTTT. Its translation is CASSQWEGQPQHF.

J is TRBJ1-1 and V is TRBV30, with a weak D call TRBD1 (6 bases). Germline CDR1 GTSNPN, CDR2 SVGIG (reference sequence). The CDR3 consists of 14 residues. V was trimmed by 8 bases and J by 4 bases, leaving 20 bases between them. CDR3 nucleotide sequence: TGTGCCAACAGTCAGGGGATCATTGGCACTGAAGCTTTCTTT. Translated: CANSQGIIGTEAFF.

This chain connects TRBV27 to TRBJ2-7; 10 bases fit TRBD1. The CDR3 runs 15 residues. Germline loops: CDR1 MNHEY, CDR2 SMNVEV (reference sequence). V was clipped by 4 bases and J by 9 bases; unmatched bases: 12. CDR3 nucleotide sequence: TGTGCCAGCAGTTCCCGGACAGGGGGGAATTCTAGGCAGTACTTC. Translating gives CASSSRTGGNSRQYF.

CDR3 bases: TGTGCCAGCTCACTCGAACCCGCCTACGAGCAGTACTTC. Translated, it gives CASSLEPAYEQYF. The chain uses TRBV18 and TRBJ2-7; D gene unclear. V gave up 4 bases and J gave up 2 bases, with 9 bases separating them. Germline CDR1 is KGHSH and CDR2 is LQKENI. The CDR3 has 13 amino acids. The whole variable domain, filled in from reference TRBV18 and TRBJ2-7, reads NAGVMQNPRHLVRRRGQEARLRCSPMKGHSHVYWYRQLPEEGLKFMVYLQKENIIDESGMPKERFSAEFPKEGPSILRIQQVVRGDSAAYFCASSLEPAYEQYFGPGTRLTVT.

The chain is built from TRBV21-1 and TRBJ1-2. TRBV21-1 corresponds to a pseudogene. The CDR3 sequence is 17 residues long. In nucleotides, the CDR3 is TGTGCCAGCAGCAAACTTTGTCAGACTTTCATCAACTATGGCTACACCTTC. It specifies CASSKLCQTFINYGYTF.

This sequence joins TRBV13 and TRBJ2-7, with 8 bases that match TRBD1. Trimming at V came to 5 bases and at J to 5 bases, leaving 8 bases not matched to a gene. CDR3 length: 14 amino acids. The germline CDR1 and CDR2 sequences are PRHDT and FYEKMQ (reference sequence). CDR3 in DNA: TGTGCCAGCAGCCACCGTGACAGGGGCCACGAGCAGTACTTC. Its protein is CASSHRDRGHEQYF.

This clone is a singleton in its sample. The J gene is TRBJ2-1, the V gene TRBV13; 11 bases map to TRBD2. The V gene end was trimmed by 4 bases and the J gene end by 5 bases; junction bases not matched to a gene: 7. Germline V CDR1 and CDR2: PRHDT, FYEKMQ (reference sequence). This CDR3 comprises 16 residues. CDR3 DNA sequence: TGTGCCAGCAGCTCTTGGACTAGCGGGCCGCACAATGAGCAGTTCTTC. Its protein is CASSSWTSGPHNEQFF. Filled out from reference TRBV13 and TRBJ2-1, the complete variable domain reads AAGVIQSPRHLIKEKRETATLKCYPIPRHDTVYWYQQGPGQDPQFLISFYEKMQSDKGSIPDRFSAQQFSDYHSELNMSSLELGDSALYFCASSSWTSGPHNEQFFGPGTRLTVL.

This clone was detected once. The V and J genes are TRBV7-9 and TRBJ2-7; D not resolved. Germline loops: CDR1 SEHNR, CDR2 FQNEAQ (reference sequence). CDR3 length: 13 residues. The V end was cut by 3 bases, the J end by 3 bases, with 9 bases between. CDR3 nucleotide sequence: TGTGCCAGCAGCTTCTTGGCCGGCTACGAGCAGTACTTC. This sequence encodes CASSFLAGYEQYF.

The V call is TRBV4-1, the J call TRBJ2-7; tentatively, D is TRBD1 (5 bases). In germline, CDR1 is MGHRA, CDR2 YSYEKL. This CDR3 has 14 residues. Trimming shortened V by 2 bases and J by 4 bases, and 12 bases separated the two germline ends. The DNA for the CDR3 is TGCGCCAGCAGCCAAATTCAGGGTCCGTACGAGCAGTACTTC. Translating it yields CASSQIQGPYEQYF.

This sequence joins TRBV5-6 and TRBJ2-3; tentatively, D is TRBD1 (5 bases). The CDR3 runs 14 residues. V was shortened by 5 bases and J by 0 bases, with 10 bases between the two germline ends. Germline CDR1 is SGHDT and CDR2 is YYEEEE. The CDR3 loop is CASRPGFSTDTQYF. The CDR3 region has the DNA TGTGCCAGCAGGCCAGGGTTTAGCACAGATACGCAGTATTTT.

The chain links TRBV7-2 to TRBJ2-7; D is ambiguous. The germline V gene has CDR1 SGHTA and CDR2 FQGNSA. Trimming cost V 3 bases and J 0 bases, with 9 bases left between them. This CDR3 is built from 14 residues. This chain's CDR3 is CASSFYGGSYEQYF. CDR3 coding DNA: TGTGCCAGCAGCTTTTATGGCGGCTCCTACGAGCAGTACTTC.

The chain uses TRBV4-3 and TRBJ1-2; 7 nucleotides line up with TRBD1. CDR3 size: 14 residues. J lost 3 bases, V lost 5 bases, and 6 bases had no gene match. The germline V gene has CDR1 LGHNA and CDR2 YSLEER. The CDR3 loop is CASSTGRGHYGYTF. The CDR3 bases are TGCGCCAGCAGCACAGGGAGGGGGCACTATGGCTACACCTTC.